This T cell receptor beta chain was captured in a study of neurological immune-mediated disorders. TCRdb reprocessed the 5' RACE reads with MiXCR, giving one entry per CDR3 protein. The sample includes approximately 66,000 distinct CDR3 sequences, roughly 4.3% seen only once; the top ten take approximately 7%. Germline CDR1 is SGHVS and CDR2 is FNYEAQ. The CDR3 extends over 15 amino acids. V lost 5 bases and J lost 5, with 15 bases in between. The V call is TRBV7-6, the J call TRBJ1-4; D is unclear. This TCR was recovered from a young man with multiple sclerosis. The sample consisted of PBMCs. The CDR3 DNA is TGTGCCAGCAGCCGGGCACCCGAAGGGAATGAAAAACTGTTTTTT. Its translation is CASSRAPEGNEKLFF.